Shown below are 22 T cell receptor beta chains from a single sample sequenced in a study of OX40 agonist ivuxolimab in advanced cancers. Sequencing was performed with immunoSEQ multiplex PCR; in TCRdb, only in-frame clones are kept and a portion is missing. The table records some 59,000 clones, 75% to 90% of them present only once. The input for sequencing was CD4+ or CD8+ T cells sorted from blood, taken in a trial of the OX40 agonist ivuxolimab. The receptors shown here come from an adult with an advanced solid tumor such as melanoma, head and neck, liver or kidney cancer.

V gene TRBV10-1 combines with J gene TRBJ2-1, with TRBD2 matching over 8 bases. V dropped 2 bases and J dropped 4; count of bases not matched to a gene: 7. This CDR3 comprises 16 residues. CDR1 is WNHNN and CDR2 is SYGVQD in the germline V gene (reference sequence). CDR3 DNA sequence: TGCGCCAGCAGTGAGATGGTAGCGGGGAAGTACAATGAGCAGTTCTTC. Translating gives CASSEMVAGKYNEQFF.

This chain joins TRBV6-1 and TRBJ2-2, with D possibly TRBD2 on 6 matching bases. With 7 bases removed from V and 2 bases from J, the gap between germline ends came to 14 bases. The CDR3 covers 15 residues. Germline-derived CDR1 and CDR2 are MNHNS and SASEGT. CDR3 sequence: CASNSGGANTGELFF. CDR3 sequence (DNA): TGTGCCAGCAACAGCGGAGGGGCCAACACCGGGGAGCTGTTTTTT.

The chain combines TRBV4-2 with TRBJ2-1, with D perhaps matching TRBD2 (6 bases). The CDR3 is 15 amino acids. Germline CDR1 and CDR2: LGHNA and YNFKEQ. V lost 2 bases and J lost 0, with 8 bases in between. CDR3 coding DNA: TGTGCCAGCAGCCAACTAGCGAGCTCCTACAATGAGCAGTTCTTC. As protein: CASSQLASSYNEQFF.

This clone was picked up one time. CDR3: CASSPNSGIGYTF. Here the CDR3 DNA reads TGTGCCAGCTCGCCCAATTCCGGTATTGGCTACACCTTC. V is TRBV18 and J is TRBJ1-2; D gene ambiguous. The V and J ends lost 6 bases and 7 bases respectively, with 15 bases between them. The CDR3 covers 13 residues. The germline V gene encodes CDR1 KGHSH and CDR2 LQKENI. The entire variable domain, with the rest obtained from reference TRBV18 and TRBJ1-2, is as follows: NAGVMQNPRHLVRRRGQEARLRCSPMKGHSHVYWYRQLPEEGLKFMVYLQKENIIDESGMPKERFSAEFPKEGPSILRIQQVVRGDSAAYFCASSPNSGIGYTFGSGTRLTVV.

This clone was seen a few times. For the CDR3, the DNA is TGTGCCAGCAGTGAGGGGGGGCTCCCAGGGCCCCAGCATTTT. Translation: CASSEGGLPGPQHF. The chain is built from TRBV6-1 and TRBJ1-5; weak D call: TRBD1 (6 bases). The ends were cut back, 3 bases at V and 9 bases at J, with 15 bases in the middle. CDR3 length: 14 amino acids. Germline CDR1 reads MNHNS; CDR2 reads SASEGT.

The chain is built from TRBV7-8 and TRBJ2-7; the D gene is possibly TRBD1 (6 bases). The germline V gene has CDR1 SGHVS and CDR2 FQNEAQ. CDR3 length equals 14 residues. The V end was cut by 0 bases, the J end by 9 bases, with 15 bases between. The CDR3 DNA reads TGTGCCAGCAGCTTAGCGGGGACATCCCCCGGGCAGTACTTC. Protein sequence: CASSLAGTSPGQYF.

This chain joins TRBV2 and TRBJ2-1; 7 positions match TRBD2. The CDR3 totals 14 residues. The germline gives CDR1 SNHLY, CDR2 FYNNEI. The J segment lost 3 bases and the V segment lost 6 bases, leaving 5 bases of the junction unmatched. CDR3 DNA sequence: TGTGCCAGCAGAGGAGCGGGACTCTACAATGAGCAGTTCTTC. Translated, it gives CASRGAGLYNEQFF.

This clone occurred a few times. The V and J genes are TRBV10-3 and TRBJ1-1, with D possibly TRBD1 on 5 matching bases. V was clipped by 8 bases and J by 1 base, with 11 bases between them. The CDR3 covers 13 residues. Germline V gene sequence: CDR1 ENHRY, CDR2 SYGVKD. Here the CDR3 reads CAIGGGQNTEAFF. The CDR3 DNA reads TGTGCCATCGGGGGAGGACAGAACACTGAAGCTTTCTTT.

V is TRBV6-6 and J is TRBJ2-7; the D is unclear. Trimming took 0 bases from V and 7 from J, leaving 13 bases between them. The CDR3 spans 14 residues. CDR1 and CDR2 (germline): MNHNY, SVGAGI (reference sequence). The CDR3 reads CASSYSRGAWEQYF. The CDR3 coding sequence is TGTGCCAGCAGTTACTCGAGAGGTGCGTGGGAGCAGTACTTC.

This chain uses TRBV25-1 with TRBJ1-6; D unclear. The CDR3 covers 14 residues. The ends were cut back, 3 bases at V and 8 bases at J, with 11 bases in the middle. In germline, CDR1 is MGHDK, CDR2 SYGVNS. This chain's CDR3 is CASSEVMPDSPLHF. The CDR3 DNA reads as TGTGCCAGCAGTGAGGTAATGCCGGATTCACCCCTCCACTTT. The entire variable domain, with the rest obtained from reference TRBV25-1 and TRBJ1-6, is as follows: EADIYQTPRYLVIGTGKKITLECSQTMGHDKMYWYQQDPGMELHLIHYSYGVNSTEKGDLSSESTVSRIRTEHFPLTLESARPSHTSQYLCASSEVMPDSPLHFGNGTRLTVT.

The V call is TRBV11-2, the J call TRBJ2-7, with 12 bases aligning to TRBD1. V lost 5 bases and J lost 5; bases outside the gene matches: 10. The CDR3 is 16 amino acids. The germline V gene encodes CDR1 SGHAT and CDR2 FQNNGV. This CDR3 is CASSMRPGTGGNEQYF. CDR3 DNA sequence: TGTGCCAGCAGCATGCGTCCCGGGACAGGGGGCAACGAGCAGTACTTC.

The genes are TRBV27 and TRBJ1-4, with 7 positions matching TRBD1. The CDR3 is made up of 16 amino acids. With V trimmed by 6 bases and J by 5 bases, 12 bases remained unmatched. Germline assignment: CDR1 MNHEY and CDR2 SMNVEV (reference sequence). The DNA of the CDR3 is TGTGCCAGCAGCCCAGACAGGGTCTCTTCGAATGAAAAACTGTTTTTT. It yields the protein CASSPDRVSSNEKLFF.

The V call is TRBV30, the J call TRBJ1-2; possibly TRBD1 for D (5 bases). From germline, CDR1 is GTSNPN and CDR2 SVGIG (reference sequence). V lost 2 bases, J lost 9 bases, and 22 bases lay in between. The CDR3 has 15 residues. The CDR3 here is CAWSMIRDVSRRYTF. The DNA for the CDR3 is TGTGCCTGGAGTATGATCAGGGACGTATCACGGCGCTACACCTTC.

This chain joins TRBV27 and TRBJ1-2; a possible D gene is TRBD1 (5 bases). Germline CDR1 MNHEY, CDR2 SMNVEV (reference sequence). Trimming cost V 5 bases and J 2 bases, with 18 bases left between them. CDR3 length equals 16 residues. The CDR3 DNA follows: TGTGCCAGCAGTCCCTATCTCAGGGAGGCAAACTATGGCTACACCTTC. It encodes CASSPYLREANYGYTF.

The chain couples TRBV6-5 to TRBJ2-5, with no clear D. Trimming stripped 5 bases from V and 8 bases from J, with 9 bases between. There are 11 residues in the CDR3. Germline CDR1 MNHEY, CDR2 SVGAGI. In DNA, the CDR3 is TGTGCCAGCAGTATGAGGTTCACCCAGTACTTC. Protein sequence: CASSMRFTQYF.

V and J are TRBV27 and TRBJ2-2; no definite D call. The CDR3 has 13 amino acids. Germline V gene lookup returns CDR1 MNHEY and CDR2 SMNVEV (reference sequence). Trimming shortened V by 0 bases and J by 1 base, and 0 bases separated the two germline ends. CDR3 DNA: TGTGCCAGCAGTTTATCGAACACCGGGGAGCTGTTTTTT. Protein: CASSLSNTGELFF.

This chain links TRBV7-6 with TRBJ1-2; 9 nucleotides agree with TRBD1. Looked up from germline, CDR1 is SGHVS and CDR2 is FNYEAQ. V dropped 5 bases and J dropped 5; count of bases not matched to a gene: 3. This CDR3 spans 13 amino acids. The CDR3 DNA is TGTGCCAGCAGCAAGGGACAGGGTTATGGCTACACCTTC. This codes for CASSKGQGYGYTF.

This chain joins TRBV27 and TRBJ2-6, with 7 bases aligning to TRBD1. The V segment lost 2 bases and the J segment 0 bases; nucleotides outside the gene matches: 10. From germline, CDR1 is MNHEY and CDR2 SMNVEV (reference sequence). The CDR3 has 19 amino acids. The CDR3 region has the DNA TGTGCCAGCAGTTTACATCGGACAGGAACAGCCTCTGGGGCCAACGTCCTGACTTTC. Its translation is CASSLHRTGTASGANVLTF.

The CDR3 DNA sequence: TGTGCCAGCAGTTTCATCGGACAGGGAGGCAATGAAAAACTGTTTTTT. Protein: CASSFIGQGGNEKLFF. This chain joins TRBV27 and TRBJ1-4; 8 bases match TRBD1. V trimming: 3 bases; J trimming: 5 bases; junction bases outside the gene matches: 8. Germline V gene data show CDR1 as MNHEY and CDR2 as SMNVEV (reference sequence). CDR3 size: 16 residues.

The V and J genes are TRBV28 and TRBJ1-4, with 9 bases identical to TRBD1. Germline V gene data show CDR1 as MDHEN and CDR2 as SYDVKM. V trimming: 6 bases; J trimming: 5 bases; junction bases outside the gene matches: 4. The CDR3 runs 14 residues. The CDR3 spells CASSEDRGNEKLFF. The CDR3 bases are TGTGCCAGCAGCGAAGACAGGGGGAATGAAAAACTGTTTTTT.

The CDR3 DNA follows: TGTGCCAGCAGCTCCTACAGGGGTATCACCTACGAGCAGTACTTC. Protein product: CASSSYRGITYEQYF. This chain joins TRBV11-1 and TRBJ2-5; the match to TRBD1 covers 7 bases. The DNA end is a closer match to TRBJ2-7, so the J assignment may be wrong. This CDR3 has 15 residues. CDR1 and CDR2 (germline): SGHAT, FQDESV (reference sequence).

The chain combines TRBV15 with TRBJ1-4; TRBD1 aligns across 7 bases. This CDR3 has 15 amino acids. The V and J ends lost 2 bases and 7 bases, in that order; junction bases with no gene match: 7. Germline lookup yields CDR1 LNHNV and CDR2 YYDKDF (reference sequence). The DNA for the CDR3 is TGTGCCACCAGCAGACCTGCAGGGGGAGGTGAAAAACTGTTTTTT. It encodes CATSRPAGGGEKLFF.